This entry concerns a single T cell receptor beta chain. This clone appeared many times. The antigen it binds to is not known. Per-base quality was not reported, and no clone a single base away is much larger than it. From its cysteine to its phenylalanine, the CDR3 spans 12 amino acids. Solely the CDR3 DNA is kept, with 36 bases framed from the first base. In the germline V gene, CDR1 corresponds to MNHEY and CDR2 to SVGAGI. The junction carries 10 bases between V and J, which are trimmed by 6 bases and 5 bases respectively. Receptor libraries were prepared by the immunoSEQ multiplex PCR assay. The clones in this table, taken by TCRdb from immuneACCESS, are in-frame only. Not every clone is retained; where verified, under half of the shortfall comes from an unresolved V gene, and the cause of the rest is unknown. The sample profile shows more than 65,000 clones; nearly 98% of them were found once. 0.18% of the sample goes to the ten largest clones.

This entry comes from a study of technical replicates of blood from a few donors (dated by TCRdb to 2016 to 2017). Sequencing was performed on T cells isolated from PBMCs. The source is a human donor in good health. The chain is made from TRBV6-5 and TRBJ1-1; TRBD1 might be the D gene, on 5 matching bases. The encoded CDR3 is CASSREGTEAFF. The DNA sequence reads TGTGCCAGCAGCAGGGAAGGTACTGAAGCTTTCTTT.